A selection of T cell receptor beta chains follows, all from one sample in a study of T cells in tuberculosis. Sequencing used immunoSEQ multiplex PCR; TCRdb keeps in-frame clones, though not all of them. This sample has about 40,000 clones, with approximately 94% found just once. The sequenced material came from PBMCs. These TCRs come from a donor between 10 and 35 years old with latent tuberculosis or without tuberculosis infection. Some clones in this sample may be carry-over from other donors' samples. The CDR3 runs from the conserved cysteine through the conserved F or W. The D gene is left open where the match is weak. Some rows have no size entry. The others give once, few or many, or a class for an expanded clone.

D	V	size	J	CDR3	DNA
TRBD2	TRBV29-1	NA	TRBJ2-1	CSAGTSGRKQFF	TGCAGCGCTGGGACTAGCGGGAGGAAGCAGTTCTTC
NA	TRBV25-1	NA	TRBJ1-1	CASWGLVDTEAFF	TGTGCCAGCTGGGGCCTCGTGGACACTGAAGCTTTCTTT
TRBD1	TRBV4-1	NA	TRBJ2-1	CASSQDPGQGANEQFF	TGCGCCAGCAGCCAAGATCCGGGACAGGGGGCTAATGAGCAGTTCTTC
NA	TRBV27	NA	TRBJ2-1	CASSRQYNEQFF	TGTGCCAGCAGTCGACAGTACAATGAGCAGTTCTTC
NA	TRBV4-3	NA	TRBJ1-2	CASSQYRDYAYGYTF	TGCGCCAGCAGCCAATACAGGGACTACGCCTATGGCTACACCTTC
NA	TRBV27	NA	TRBJ2-3	CASSSTSQGGQYF	TGTGCCAGCAGTTCCACCTCACAGGGTGGGCAGTATTTT
NA	TRBV5-6	NA	TRBJ1-2	CASSLFEGSYGYTF	TGTGCCAGCAGCTTGTTCGAGGGTTCCTATGGCTACACCTTC
NA	TRBV6-6	NA	TRBJ1-1	CASRPGLLNTEAFF	TGTGCCAGCAGACCTGGACTGCTGAACACTGAAGCTTTCTTT
NA	TRBV6-4	NA	TRBJ1-2	CASRYRAGYTF	TGTGCCAGCAGATACAGGGCTGGCTACACCTTC
NA	TRBV11-2	NA	TRBJ2-1	CASSLGIASYNEQFF	TGTGCCAGCAGCTTAGGCATAGCGTCCTACAATGAGCAGTTCTTC
NA	TRBV18	once	TRBJ1-4	CASSPFIATEQYEKLFF	TGTGCCAGCTCACCATTTATTGCGACAGAGCAGTATGAAAAACTGTTTTTT
NA	TRBV4-3	NA	TRBJ2-7	CASSQGGGDYEQYF	TGCGCCAGCAGCCAAGGGGGCGGGGACTACGAGCAGTACTTC
TRBD1	TRBV10-1	NA	TRBJ1-1	CASSDPGTGDTEAFF	TGCGCCAGCAGCGATCCCGGGACAGGGGACACTGAAGCTTTCTTT
NA	TRBV5-1	medium-sized	TRBJ1-5	CASSFDGASNQPQHF	TGCGCCAGCAGCTTCGACGGAGCTAGCAATCAGCCCCAGCATTTT
NA	TRBV19	NA	TRBJ1-5	CASSPGGNQPQHF	TGTGCCAGTAGTCCGGGAGGCAATCAGCCCCAGCATTTT
TRBD1	TRBV11-2	NA	TRBJ2-3	CASSSRQGGTDTQYF	TGTGCCAGCAGCTCGCGACAGGGGGGCACAGATACGCAGTATTTT
NA	TRBV6-6	NA	TRBJ2-2	CASSYGHNKNTGELFF	TGTGCCAGCAGTTACGGGCACAACAAGAACACCGGGGAGCTGTTTTTT
NA	TRBV7-9	NA	TRBJ1-2	CASSLPVNYGYTF	TGTGCCAGCAGCTTACCGGTGAACTATGGCTACACCTTC
NA	TRBV6-1	once	TRBJ1-5	CASSEAHRAQPQHF	TGTGCCAGCAGTGAAGCGCACAGGGCTCAGCCCCAGCATTTT
TRBD1	TRBV4-1	few	TRBJ2-2	CASSDRGNTGELFF	TGCGCCAGCAGTGACAGGGGCAACACCGGGGAGCTGTTTTTT
TRBD1	TRBV27	NA	TRBJ1-4	CASSWDRGEKLFF	TGTGCCAGCAGTTGGGACAGGGGCGAAAAACTGTTTTTT
TRBD2	TRBV11-3	NA	TRBJ2-1	CASSWAGTSGNNEQFF	TGTGCCAGCAGCTGGGCCGGGACTAGCGGTAACAATGAGCAGTTCTTC
TRBD1	TRBV5-6	NA	TRBJ2-5	CASSGTGGQETQYF	TGTGCCAGCAGCGGGACAGGGGGCCAAGAGACCCAGTACTTC
TRBD2	TRBV7-8	NA	TRBJ2-6	CASSTLSGGALGANVLTF	TGTGCCAGCAGCACCCTTAGCGGGGGGGCCCTGGGGGCCAACGTCCTGACTTTC
NA	TRBV7-2	once	TRBJ1-3	CASSRTYTGSGNTIYF	TGTGCCAGCAGCCGAACTTATACAGGGTCTGGAAACACCATATATTTT
NA	TRBV12-5	NA	TRBJ2-2	CASGLVYQGSRVEELFF	TGTGCTAGTGGTTTGGTATACCAGGGGAGTCGTGTCGAGGAGCTGTTTTTT
NA	TRBV30	NA	TRBJ1-2	CAWSRGNYGYTF	TGTGCCTGGAGTAGGGGAAACTATGGCTACACCTTC
NA	TRBV6-5	NA	TRBJ1-1	CASSYAGQGEAFF	TGTGCCAGCAGTTACGCGGGGCAAGGTGAAGCTTTCTTT
TRBD1	TRBV9	NA	TRBJ2-5	CASSVQDREETQYF	TGTGCCAGCAGCGTCCAGGACAGGGAGGAGACCCAGTACTTC
TRBD1	TRBV7-9	once	TRBJ1-4	CASGPPGQLATNEKLFF	TGTGCCAGCGGCCCTCCGGGACAGCTAGCAACTAATGAAAAACTGTTTTTT
TRBD1	TRBV5-1	NA	TRBJ1-1	CASSSDRGAEAFF	TGCGCCAGCAGCTCGGACAGGGGTGCTGAAGCTTTCTTT
TRBD1	TRBV6-5	NA	TRBJ1-1	CASSYSGDSRFEAFF	TGTGCCAGCAGTTACTCGGGGGACAGTCGATTTGAAGCTTTCTTT
TRBD1	TRBV10-3	few	TRBJ1-2	CAISPAEGATGYTF	TGTGCCATTTCGCCCGCGGAGGGGGCAACTGGCTACACCTTC
NA	TRBV6-1	NA	TRBJ1-1	CASSTGINTEAFF	TGTGCCAGCTCGACGGGAATCAACACTGAAGCTTTCTTT
NA	TRBV15	NA	TRBJ1-1	CATSISGDAEAFF	TGTGCCACCAGCATTTCAGGGGATGCTGAAGCTTTCTTT
TRBD1	TRBV5-1	NA	TRBJ1-1	CASSSPGGQFPTEAFF	TGCGCCAGCAGCTCCCCTGGGGGACAGTTCCCCACTGAAGCTTTCTTT
TRBD2	TRBV6-4	NA	TRBJ2-2	CASSAERGNTGELFF	TGTGCCAGCAGTGCTGAGCGGGGGAACACCGGGGAGCTGTTTTTT
NA	TRBV7-2	NA	TRBJ1-5	CASSSQGGQPQHF	TGTGCCAGCAGCTCCCAGGGAGGTCAGCCCCAGCATTTT
TRBD2	TRBV12-5	NA	TRBJ2-7	CASGLVFGTKEQYF	TGTGCTAGTGGTTTGGTTTTCGGGACTAAGGAGCAGTACTTC
TRBD1	TRBV6-6	NA	TRBJ2-7	CASSSGTGVYEQYF	TGTGCCAGCAGCTCCGGGACAGGGGTATACGAGCAGTACTTC